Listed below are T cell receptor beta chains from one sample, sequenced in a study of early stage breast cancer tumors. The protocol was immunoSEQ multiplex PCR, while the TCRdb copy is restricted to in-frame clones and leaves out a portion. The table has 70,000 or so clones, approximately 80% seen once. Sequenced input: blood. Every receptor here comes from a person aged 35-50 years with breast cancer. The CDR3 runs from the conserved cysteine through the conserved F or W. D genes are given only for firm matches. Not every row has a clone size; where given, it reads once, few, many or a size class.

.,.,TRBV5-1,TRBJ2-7,CASSLSGGSSYEQYF,TGCGCCAGCAGTCTTAGTGGGGGGAGCTCCTACGAGCAGTACTTC
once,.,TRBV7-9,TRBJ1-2,CASSFGRGGYTF,TGTGCCAGCAGCTTTGGAAGGGGCGGCTACACCTTC
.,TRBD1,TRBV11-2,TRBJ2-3,CASSLRDRVVGTDTQYF,TGTGCCAGCAGCTTAAGGGACAGGGTTGTGGGCACAGATACGCAGTATTTT
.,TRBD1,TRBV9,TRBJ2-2,CASSSTGAPFTGELFF,TGTGCCAGCAGCTCGACAGGGGCCCCCTTCACCGGGGAGCTGTTTTTT
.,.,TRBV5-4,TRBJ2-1,CASSLVGTYNEQFF,TGTGCCAGCAGCTTGGTTGGGACCTACAATGAGCAGTTCTTC
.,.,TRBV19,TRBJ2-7,CASSIKDSLRSYEQYF,TGTGCCAGTAGTATAAAGGACTCACTGCGGTCCTACGAGCAGTACTTC
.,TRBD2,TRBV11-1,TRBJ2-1,CASSPGLAGAGEQFF,TGTGCCAGCAGCCCGGGACTAGCGGGAGCAGGAGAGCAGTTCTTC
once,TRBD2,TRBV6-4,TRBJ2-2,CASSEEASGSGELFF,TGTGCCAGCAGTGAAGAAGCTAGCGGGAGTGGGGAGCTGTTTTTT
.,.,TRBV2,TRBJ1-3,CASSVKSSGNTIYF,TGTGCCAGCAGTGTCAAGAGCTCTGGAAACACCATATATTTT
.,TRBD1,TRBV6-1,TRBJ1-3,CASSEAEEEQGMRGNTIYF,TGTGCCAGCAGTGAAGCGGAAGAGGAACAGGGGATGAGAGGAAACACCATATATTTT
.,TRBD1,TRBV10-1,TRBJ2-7,CASSEDRVLDEQYF,TGCGCCAGCAGTGAGGACAGGGTACTCGACGAGCAGTACTTC
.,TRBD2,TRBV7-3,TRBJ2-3,CASSLFMGGNTDTQYF,TGTGCCAGCAGCTTATTTATGGGAGGGAACACAGATACGCAGTATTTT
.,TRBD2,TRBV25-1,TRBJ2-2,CASSEGRENTGELFF,TGTGCCAGCAGTGAGGGGAGGGAGAACACCGGGGAGCTGTTTTTT
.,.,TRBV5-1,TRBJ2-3,CASSLAGPRTDTQYF,TGCGCCAGCAGCTTGGCGGGACCCCGCACAGATACGCAGTATTTT
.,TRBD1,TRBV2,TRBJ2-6,CASIPDRASGANVLTF,TGTGCCAGCATCCCTGACAGGGCCTCTGGGGCCAACGTCCTGACTTTC
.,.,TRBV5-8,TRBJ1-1,CASSLVRQSANTEAFF,TGTGCCAGCAGCTTGGTGCGACAGAGCGCGAACACTGAAGCTTTCTTT
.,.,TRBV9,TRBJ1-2,CASSVGGSHYGYTF,TGTGCCAGCAGCGTAGGGGGGAGTCACTATGGCTACACCTTC
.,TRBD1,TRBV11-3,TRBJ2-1,CASSLGGQGAYNEQFF,TGTGCCAGCAGCTTAGGGGGACAGGGGGCTTACAATGAGCAGTTCTTC
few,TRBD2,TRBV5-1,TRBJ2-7,CASSLASGSYEQYF,TGCGCCAGCAGCTTGGCTAGCGGGAGCTACGAGCAGTACTTC
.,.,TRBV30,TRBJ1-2,CAWSVPKWGARRGYTF,TGTGCCTGGAGTGTACCTAAATGGGGGGCCCGCCGGGGCTACACCTTC
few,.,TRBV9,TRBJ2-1,CASSVGAQRPFF,TGTGCCAGCAGCGTAGGAGCACAAAGGCCGTTCTTC
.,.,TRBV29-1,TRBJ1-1,CSVEVWRRAEENTEAFF,TGCAGCGTTGAAGTATGGCGTAGGGCAGAAGAGAACACTGAAGCTTTCTTT
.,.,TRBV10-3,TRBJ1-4,CAISESGGNEKLFF,TGTGCCATCAGTGAGTCCGGGGGAAATGAAAAACTGTTTTTT
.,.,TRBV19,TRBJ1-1,CASRMGSHMNTEAFF,TGTGCCAGTAGAATGGGTAGTCACATGAACACTGAAGCTTTCTTT
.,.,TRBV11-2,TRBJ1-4,CASSPGNEKLFF,TGTGCCAGCAGCCCCGGCAATGAAAAACTGTTTTTT
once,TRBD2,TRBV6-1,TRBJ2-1,CASSAPAAGGPHEQFF,TGTGCCAGCAGTGCCCCTGCAGCGGGAGGGCCTCATGAGCAGTTCTTC
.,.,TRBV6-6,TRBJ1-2,CASSPQPGGYTF,TGTGCCAGCAGTCCCCAGCCGGGTGGCTACACCTTC
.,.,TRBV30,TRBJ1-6,CAWSSLISSYNSPLHF,TGTGCCTGGAGTTCCCTGATAAGCTCCTATAATTCACCCCTCCACTTT
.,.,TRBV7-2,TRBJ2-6,CASSLAGEPTSGANVLTF,TGTGCCAGCAGCTTAGCAGGGGAGCCAACCTCTGGGGCCAACGTCCTGACTTTC
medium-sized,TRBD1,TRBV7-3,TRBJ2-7,CASSLTGGGLDEQYF,TGTGCCAGCAGCTTAACAGGGGGCGGATTAGACGAGCAGTACTTC
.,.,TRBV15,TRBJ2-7,CATSRVGGSYEQYF,TGTGCCACCAGCAGGGTTGGCGGTTCCTACGAGCAGTACTTC
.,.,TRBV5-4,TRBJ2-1,CASSLSAEAYNEQFF,TGTGCCAGCAGCTTATCAGCGGAAGCCTACAATGAGCAGTTCTTC
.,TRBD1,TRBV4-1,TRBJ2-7,CASRDPGQGDHEQYF,TGCGCCAGCAGAGACCCGGGACAGGGGGACCACGAGCAGTACTTC
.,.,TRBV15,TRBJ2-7,CATSRGAYEQYF,TGTGCCACCAGCAGAGGAGCCTACGAGCAGTACTTC
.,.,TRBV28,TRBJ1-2,CASSARYGYTF,TGTGCCAGCAGTGCCAGATATGGCTACACCTTC
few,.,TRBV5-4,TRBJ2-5,CASSLELSVETQYF,TGTGCCAGCAGCTTGGAATTGAGCGTGGAGACCCAGTACTTC
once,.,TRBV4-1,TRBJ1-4,CASSPRGVPATNEKLFF,TGCGCCAGCAGCCCGAGGGGGGTCCCTGCAACTAATGAAAAACTGTTTTTT
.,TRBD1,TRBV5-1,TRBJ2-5,CASSSGDRAEKETQYF,TGCGCCAGCAGCTCAGGGGACAGGGCCGAAAAAGAGACCCAGTACTTC
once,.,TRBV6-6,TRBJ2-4,CASSTPRDINIQYF,TGTGCCAGCAGTACCCCCCGGGATATAAACATTCAGTACTTC
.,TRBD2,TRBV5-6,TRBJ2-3,CASSWEAGTGTDTQYF,TGTGCCAGCAGCTGGGAAGCGGGGACTGGCACAGATACGCAGTATTTT
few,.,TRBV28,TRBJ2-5,CASSPQVEETQYF,TGTGCCAGCAGTCCTCAGGTTGAGGAGACCCAGTACTTC
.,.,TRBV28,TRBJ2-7,CASSLSARVPYEQYF,TGTGCCAGCAGCTTATCGGCCAGGGTCCCCTACGAGCAGTACTTC
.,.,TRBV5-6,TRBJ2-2,CASSFDTGELFF,TGTGCCAGCAGCTTTGACACCGGGGAGCTGTTTTTT
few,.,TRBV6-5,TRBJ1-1,CASSYSYANTEAFF,TGTGCCAGCAGTTACTCATACGCGAACACTGAAGCTTTCTTT
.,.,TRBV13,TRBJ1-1,CASSLVVGSTEAFF,TGTGCCAGCAGCTTAGTTGTAGGGAGCACTGAAGCTTTCTTT
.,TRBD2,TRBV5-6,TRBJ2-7,CASTPLAGGDGYEQYF,TGTGCCAGCACCCCCCTAGCGGGAGGTGATGGCTACGAGCAGTACTTC
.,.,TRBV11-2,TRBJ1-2,CASSFSLAGYGYTF,TGTGCCAGCAGCTTTAGCCTCGCGGGCTATGGCTACACCTTC
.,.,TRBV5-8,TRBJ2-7,CASSLEGGIGEQYF,TGTGCCAGCAGCTTGGAAGGGGGAATCGGCGAGCAGTACTTC
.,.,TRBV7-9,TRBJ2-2,CASSSQGPNTGELFF,TGTGCCAGCAGCTCACAGGGACCGAACACCGGGGAGCTGTTTTTT
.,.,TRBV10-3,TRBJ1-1,CAIREPGGTEAFF,TGTGCCATCAGAGAACCGGGAGGCACTGAAGCTTTCTTT
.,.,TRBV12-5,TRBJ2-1,CASGLEPTRSEQFF,TGTGCTAGTGGTTTGGAACCAACTAGGAGTGAGCAGTTCTTC
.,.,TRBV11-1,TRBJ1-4,CASTADGLKLFF,TGTGCCAGCACCGCGGACGGTTTAAAACTGTTTTTT